A single sample is the source of the 22 T cell receptor beta chains below, sequenced in a study of blood T cell repertoires in COVID-19. Profiling relied on immunoSEQ multiplex PCR, and the TCRdb table lists in-frame clones only, not all of them. This table holds fewer than 250,000 clones, approximately 89% found once. Sequencing used PBMCs or T cells enriched from blood (not recorded which). These receptors were obtained from a woman aged 25 to 39 who had been exposed to COVID-19.

This rearrangement joins TRBV4-2 to TRBJ2-7, with D possibly being TRBD1 (5 bases). With 1 base removed from V and 9 bases from J, the gap between germline ends came to 13 bases. Germline loops: CDR1 LGHNA, CDR2 YNFKEQ. The CDR3 is made up of 13 amino acids. The CDR3 spells CASSQGLGPAQYF. CDR3 nucleotides: TGTGCCAGCAGCCAAGGGTTGGGGCCAGCGCAGTACTTC.

This rearrangement joins TRBV2 to TRBJ1-2; possible D gene TRBD1, 5 bases. The germline CDR1 and CDR2 sequences are SNHLY and FYNNEI. Between the trimmed V and J ends, which lost 4 bases and 2 bases, there was a span of 11 bases. This CDR3 region has 14 residues. CDR3 sequence: CASSAERDNYGYTF. The CDR3 bases are TGTGCCAGCAGTGCGGAGCGGGACAACTATGGCTACACCTTC.

The V and J genes are TRBV11-1 and TRBJ2-5; a weak D match, TRBD2 (6 bases). This CDR3 spans 14 amino acids. The ends were cut back, 2 bases at V and 4 bases at J, with 11 bases in the middle. In germline, CDR1 is SGHAT, CDR2 FQDESV (reference sequence). The CDR3 is CASSLSGGRETQYF. The CDR3 DNA reads TGTGCCAGCAGCTTATCCGGAGGGCGAGAGACCCAGTACTTC.

The rearrangement links TRBV5-1 to TRBJ1-1, with D maybe TRBD1 (5 bases). CDR1 and CDR2 (germline): SGHRS, YFSETQ. Trimming cost V 1 base and J 8 bases, with 18 bases left between them. This CDR3 has 15 amino acids. The CDR3 here is CASSLLLGARGEAFF. DNA of the CDR3: TGCGCCAGCAGCTTGTTGTTAGGGGCCCGGGGGGAAGCTTTCTTT.

The V call is TRBV28, the J call TRBJ2-7; possibly TRBD1 for D (6 bases). Germline assignment: CDR1 MDHEN and CDR2 SYDVKM. Trimming removed 2 bases at V and 3 bases at J, with 23 bases between. CDR3 size: 18 residues. CDR3 amino acids: CASSLQNPQGIQFYEQYF. The CDR3 DNA sequence: TGTGCCAGCAGTTTACAGAACCCACAGGGCATACAATTCTACGAGCAGTACTTC. The whole variable domain, filled in from reference TRBV28 and TRBJ2-7, reads DVKVTQSSRYLVKRTGEKVFLECVQDMDHENMFWYRQDPGLGLRLIYFSYDVKMKEKGDIPEGYSVSREKKERFSLILESASTNQTSMYLCASSLQNPQGIQFYEQYFGPGTRLTVT.

The CDR3 DNA reads as TGTGCCAGTAGTCTACTGGGGACAGGGAACACTGAAGCTTTCTTT. This gives the protein CASSLLGTGNTEAFF. The chain combines TRBV19 with TRBJ1-1, with 8 bases fitting TRBD1. This CDR3 is built from 15 residues. V was clipped by 5 bases and J by 1 base; unmatched bases: 6. Germline assignment: CDR1 LNHDA and CDR2 SQIVND (reference sequence).

This chain links TRBV24-1 with TRBJ1-2; the match to TRBD1 covers 9 bases. CDR1 and CDR2 (germline): KGHDR, SFDVKD. The J segment lost 8 bases and the V segment lost 2 bases, leaving 2 bases of the junction unmatched. The CDR3 runs to 13 residues. The CDR3 reads CATSDSGTGGYTF. The DNA of the CDR3 is TGTGCCACCAGTGATTCGGGGACAGGGGGCTACACCTTC.

The CDR3 DNA is TGTGCCAGCATGAGGAGGAACGAGCAGTACTTC. Translated: CASMRRNEQYF. The rearrangement uses TRBV2 and TRBJ2-7; D may be TRBD2 (5 bases). CDR1 SNHLY and CDR2 FYNNEI come from the germline V gene. CDR3 length: 11 amino acids. Trimming cost V 7 bases and J 5 bases, with 9 bases left between them.

The sample holds a few counts of this clone. The CDR3 nucleotides read TGCGCCAGCAGCCCTACAGGGAACTATGGCTACACCTTC. Protein: CASSPTGNYGYTF. The chain is built from TRBV4-1 and TRBJ1-2; weak D call: TRBD1 (6 bases). Looked up from germline, CDR1 is MGHRA and CDR2 is YSYEKL. The CDR3 spans 13 residues. Trimming pared 4 bases from V and 2 bases from J, leaving 8 bases between.

The V gene is TRBV5-1, the J gene TRBJ1-1; 9 bases line up with TRBD1. CDR1 and CDR2 (germline): SGHRS, YFSETQ. The CDR3 runs 14 residues. V was clipped by 3 bases and J by 3 bases; unmatched bases: 3. Written as DNA, the CDR3 is TGCGCCAGCAGCTGGGGACAGGGTTACACTGAAGCTTTCTTT. Amino acid sequence: CASSWGQGYTEAFF.

The gene calls are TRBV6-1 and TRBJ2-1; 7 positions match TRBD2. Per the germline V gene, CDR1 is MNHNS and CDR2 is SASEGT. V gave up 3 bases and J gave up 4 bases; unmatched junction bases: 12. CDR3 size: 17 residues. CDR3 sequence: CASSDRRASGPYNEQFF. The DNA for the CDR3 is TGTGCCAGCAGTGATCGCCGTGCTAGCGGACCTTACAATGAGCAGTTCTTC.

The chain carries TRBV19 and TRBJ2-2, with D possibly matching TRBD2 (5 bases). The V gene's germline CDR1 is LNHDA and CDR2 SQIVND (reference sequence). Trimming pared 0 bases from V and 7 bases from J, leaving 9 bases between. The CDR3 covers 14 residues. Here the CDR3 reads CASSIDGKHGELFF. The CDR3, as DNA: TGTGCCAGTAGTATAGACGGGAAGCACGGGGAGCTGTTTTTT.

This rearrangement joins TRBV28 to TRBJ1-5; D possibly corresponds to TRBD1 (6 bases). The germline V gene has CDR1 MDHEN and CDR2 SYDVKM. V lost 5 bases and J lost 2, with 10 bases in between. This CDR3 has 14 amino acids. The CDR3 loop reads CASSLRQGNQPQHF. Here the CDR3 DNA reads TGTGCCAGCAGTCTTCGACAGGGCAATCAGCCCCAGCATTTT. Together with reference TRBV28 and TRBJ1-5, the CDR3 gives the full variable domain: DVKVTQSSRYLVKRTGEKVFLECVQDMDHENMFWYRQDPGLGLRLIYFSYDVKMKEKGDIPEGYSVSREKKERFSLILESASTNQTSMYLCASSLRQGNQPQHFGDGTRLSIL.

The CDR3 coding sequence is TGCGGCGCGAGGGAGTTAAGGAATGAGCAGTTCTTC. The encoded protein is CGARELRNEQFF. The gene calls are TRBV29-1 and TRBJ2-1; D possibly corresponds to TRBD2 (5 bases). The CDR3 runs to 12 residues. The germline V gene encodes CDR1 SQVTM and CDR2 ANQGSEA.

The chain has TRBV14 and TRBJ2-4; D is unresolved. Germline-derived CDR1 and CDR2 are SGHDN and FVKESK. V was shortened by 1 base and J by 0 bases, with 7 bases between the two germline ends. CDR3 length: 15 amino acids. CDR3 DNA: TGTGCCAGCAGCCAAGCCCGAGTAGCCAAAAACATTCAGTACTTC. Protein product: CASSQARVAKNIQYF.

The chain is built from TRBV7-3 and TRBJ2-2; 11 bases are a match to TRBD2. V trimming: 6 bases; J trimming: 6 bases; junction bases outside the gene matches: 9. In germline, CDR1 is SGHTA, CDR2 FQGTGA. This CDR3 spans 16 amino acids. Here the CDR3 DNA reads TGTGCCAGCAGGTCACCGGGGACTAGCGGTGCCGGGGAGCTGTTTTTT. As protein: CASRSPGTSGAGELFF.

This chain joins TRBV6-5 and TRBJ2-1, with 15 bases matching TRBD2. CDR3 size: 15 residues. The germline CDR1 and CDR2 sequences are MNHEY and SVGAGI. V shed 7 bases, J shed 9 bases, and the junction held 7 bases outside the gene matches. CDR3 sequence (DNA): TGTGCCAGCAAAGGACTAGCGGGAGGGCCGGGTGAGCAGTTCTTC. It specifies CASKGLAGGPGEQFF.

This chain uses TRBV27 with TRBJ1-5; 9 bases agree with TRBD1. The germline V gene encodes CDR1 MNHEY and CDR2 SMNVEV (reference sequence). The CDR3 runs to 15 residues. The V gene end was trimmed by 6 bases and the J gene end by 0 bases; junction bases not matched to a gene: 3. CDR3 nucleotide sequence: TGTGCCAGCAGATTGACAGGGGGTAGCAATCAGCCCCAGCATTTT. This encodes CASRLTGGSNQPQHF.

This chain uses TRBV19 with TRBJ2-7; 7 nucleotides match TRBD1. V shed 6 bases, J shed 7 bases, and the junction held 18 bases outside the gene matches. The CDR3 covers 16 residues. Per germline, CDR1 LNHDA and CDR2 SQIVND (reference sequence). CDR3: CASSHTNTGQVWEQYF. CDR3 DNA: TGTGCCAGTAGCCACACAAACACCGGACAGGTCTGGGAGCAGTACTTC.

The chain combines TRBV6-1 with TRBJ1-5; D is ambiguous. The CDR3 covers 14 residues. Germline V gene data show CDR1 as MNHNS and CDR2 as SASEGT. Trimming cost V 3 bases and J 0 bases, with 6 bases left between them. In DNA form, the CDR3 reads TGTGCCAGCAGTGACCCTTATAGCAATCAGCCCCAGCATTTT. Protein sequence: CASSDPYSNQPQHF.

V and J are TRBV2 and TRBJ1-2, with 9 bases lining up with TRBD1. Per the germline V gene, CDR1 is SNHLY and CDR2 is FYNNEI. The CDR3 spans 17 residues. Trimming took 8 bases from V and 0 from J; bases not matched to a gene: 13. CDR3 protein: CASGPTGGIETNYGYTF. The DNA of the CDR3 is TGTGCCAGCGGGCCGACAGGGGGAATCGAAACTAACTATGGCTACACCTTC.

V and J are TRBV27 and TRBJ2-2; D remains unclear. CDR3 length equals 11 residues. V was cut by 9 bases and J by 7 bases, with 9 bases left in between. Germline CDR1 is MNHEY and CDR2 is SMNVEV (reference sequence). CDR3 sequence reads: CARTSGGELFF. As DNA, the CDR3 is TGTGCCAGGACCTCAGGCGGGGAGCTGTTTTTT.